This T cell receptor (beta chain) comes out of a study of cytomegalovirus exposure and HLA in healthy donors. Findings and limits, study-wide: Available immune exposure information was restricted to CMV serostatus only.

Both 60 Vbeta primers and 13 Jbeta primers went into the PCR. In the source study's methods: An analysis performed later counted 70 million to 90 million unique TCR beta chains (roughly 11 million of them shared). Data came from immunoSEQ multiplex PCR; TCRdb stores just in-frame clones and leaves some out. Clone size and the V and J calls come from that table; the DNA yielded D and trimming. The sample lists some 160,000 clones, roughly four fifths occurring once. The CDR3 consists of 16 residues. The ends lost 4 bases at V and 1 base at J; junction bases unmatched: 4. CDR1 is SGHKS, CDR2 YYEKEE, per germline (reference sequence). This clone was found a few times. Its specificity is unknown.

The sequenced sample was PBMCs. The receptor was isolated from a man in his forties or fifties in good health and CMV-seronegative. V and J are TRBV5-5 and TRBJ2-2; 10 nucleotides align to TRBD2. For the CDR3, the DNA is TGTGCCAGCAGCCCGATAGCGGGAGGGAACACCGGGGAGCTGTTTTTT. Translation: CASSPIAGGNTGELFF.